This is a list of T cell receptor beta chains from one sample in a study of Graves' ophthalmopathy and Graves' hyperthyroidism. MiXCR was run by TCRdb on the multiplex PCR reads, yielding one entry per CDR3 protein. The sample consists of about 620,000 distinct CDR3 sequences, 22% of them appearing once. The sample consisted of peripheral blood. These receptor sequences come from a woman younger than 35 with stable Graves' hyperthyroidism. Some clones in this sample may be carry-over from other donors' samples. CDR3s include the opening cysteine and the closing phenylalanine or tryptophan. Fields, in order: CDR3 length, V gene, clone size, D gene, J gene, CDR3 DNA, CDR3 protein. D genes are given only for firm matches. Clone size appears in some rows only: once, few, many, or a class for an expanded clone.

length: 16
V: TRBV6-2/TRBV6-3
size: many
D: TRBD2
J: TRBJ2-2
DNA: TGTGCCAGCAGTGCCTCACTAGCGGGGGCCACCGGGGAGCTGTTTTTT
CDR3: CASSASLAGATGELFF

length: 16
V: TRBV4-1
size: few
D: TRBD1
J: TRBJ2-4
DNA: TGCGCCAGCAGCGAAACGACAGGGGTCGTGGAAAACATTCAGTACTTC
CDR3: CASSETTGVVENIQYF

length: 18
V: TRBV6-1
size: .
D: TRBD2
J: TRBJ2-1
DNA: TGTGCCAGCAGTGGAGTCCGCGCAGCAAGCGGGGTTTACAATGAGCAGTTCTTC
CDR3: CASSGVRAASGVYNEQFF

length: 14
V: TRBV15
size: many
D: .
J: TRBJ2-7
DNA: TGTGCCACCAGCACAAACGTCGGTAGCTACGAGCAGTACTTC
CDR3: CATSTNVGSYEQYF

length: 15
V: TRBV5-5
size: .
D: .
J: TRBJ1-2
DNA: TGTGCCAGCAGCTTGAGCGGCAGATCAAACTATGGCTACACCTTC
CDR3: CASSLSGRSNYGYTF

length: 14
V: TRBV15
size: many
D: .
J: TRBJ2-2
DNA: TGTGCCACCAGTCGGGGTGTAGGCACCGGGGAGCTGTTTTTT
CDR3: CATSRGVGTGELFF

length: 14
V: TRBV6-5
size: .
D: .
J: TRBJ2-5
DNA: TGTGCCAGCAGTTACTCGGGTGCTCAAGACACCCAGTACTTC
CDR3: CASSYSGAQDTQYF

length: 10
V: TRBV28
size: .
D: .
J: TRBJ1-2
DNA: TGTGCCAGCAGTCAGCTCGGCTACACCTTC
CDR3: CASSQLGYTF

length: 14
V: TRBV27
size: many
D: .
J: TRBJ2-7
DNA: TGTGCCAGCAGACCTGGGACGCACGCCTACGAGCAGTACTTC
CDR3: CASRPGTHAYEQYF

length: 15
V: TRBV11-2
size: many
D: TRBD1
J: TRBJ1-2
DNA: TGTGCCAGCAGCCACAGGACAGGGAAGAACTATGGCTACACCTTC
CDR3: CASSHRTGKNYGYTF

length: 15
V: TRBV7-3
size: many
D: .
J: TRBJ1-5
DNA: TGTGCCAGCAGTCATACGGGAAATAGCAATCAGCCCCAGCATTTT
CDR3: CASSHTGNSNQPQHF

length: 13
V: TRBV7-9
size: many
D: .
J: TRBJ2-4
DNA: TGTGCCAGCAGCTTACTGGGGGCGGGCATTAAGTACTTC
CDR3: CASSLLGAGIKYF